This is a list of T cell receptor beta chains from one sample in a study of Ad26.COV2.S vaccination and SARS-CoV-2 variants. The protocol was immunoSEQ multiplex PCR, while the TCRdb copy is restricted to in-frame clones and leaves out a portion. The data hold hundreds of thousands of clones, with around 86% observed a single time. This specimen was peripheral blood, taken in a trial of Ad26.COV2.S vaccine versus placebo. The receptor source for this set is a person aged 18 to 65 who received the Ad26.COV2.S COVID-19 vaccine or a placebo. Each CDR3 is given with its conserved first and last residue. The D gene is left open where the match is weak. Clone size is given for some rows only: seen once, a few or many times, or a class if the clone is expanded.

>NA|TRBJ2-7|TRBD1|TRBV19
TGTGCCAGTAGGACCACAGGGGAATCGAGCGAGCAGTACTTC
CASRTTGESSEQYF
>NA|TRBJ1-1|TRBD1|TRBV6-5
TGTGCCAGCAGCTACGCGGACAGGGTGAAAGCTTTCTTT
CASSYADRVKAFF
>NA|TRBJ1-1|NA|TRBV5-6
TGTGCCACCCGAGTGGGATTGAACACTGAAGCTTTCTTT
CATRVGLNTEAFF
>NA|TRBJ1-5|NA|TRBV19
TGTGCCAGCACAGTCTCCAATCAGCCCCAGCATTTT
CASTVSNQPQHF
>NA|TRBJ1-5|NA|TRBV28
TGTGCCAGCAGTTGGGGGTTTCAGCCCCAGCATTTT
CASSWGFQPQHF
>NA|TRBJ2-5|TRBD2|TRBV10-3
TGTGCCATCAGCCTAGGACTAGCCGGGAGGGAGACCCAGTACTTC
CAISLGLAGRETQYF
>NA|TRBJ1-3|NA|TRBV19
TGTGCCAGTAGTATTTCAGGCAGCCACTCTGGAAACACCATATATTTT
CASSISGSHSGNTIYF
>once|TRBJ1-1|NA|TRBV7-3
TGTGCCAGCAGCTTACAAGGTGGCACTGAAGCTTTCTTT
CASSLQGGTEAFF
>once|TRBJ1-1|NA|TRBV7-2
TGTGCCAGCAGCCAGTTGGGCGTTGGGACTGAAGCTTTCTTT
CASSQLGVGTEAFF
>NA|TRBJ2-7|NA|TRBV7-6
TGTGCCAGCAGCCGTGAAACCGGGGCCGCCTACGAGCAGTACTTC
CASSRETGAAYEQYF
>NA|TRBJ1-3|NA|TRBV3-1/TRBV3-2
TGTGCCAGCAGCCAAGTCCTGGGGCCCTCTGGAAACACCATATATTTT
CASSQVLGPSGNTIYF
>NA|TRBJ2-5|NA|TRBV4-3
TGCGCCAGCAGCCAAGACTTTGGGGAGACCCAGTACTTC
CASSQDFGETQYF
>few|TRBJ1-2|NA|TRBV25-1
TGTGCCAGCAGTGGGCAGGCGTCCCTTTCGGGCTACACCTTC
CASSGQASLSGYTF
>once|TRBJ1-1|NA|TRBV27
TGTGCCAGCAGTACCGACTGGAACACTGAAGCTTTCTTT
CASSTDWNTEAFF
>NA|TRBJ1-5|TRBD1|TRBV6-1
TGTGCCAGCAGTGATGGACAGGGGGGCCCGACCCAGCATTTT
CASSDGQGGPTQHF
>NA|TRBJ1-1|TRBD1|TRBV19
TGTGCCAGTAGTCTGCAGGGGGCAGGGACTGAAGCTTTCTTT
CASSLQGAGTEAFF
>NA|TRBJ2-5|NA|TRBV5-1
TGCGCCAGCAGCTTGGCCTCCACGGGAGAGACCCAGTACTTC
CASSLASTGETQYF
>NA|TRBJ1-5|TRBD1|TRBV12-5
TGTGCTAGTGGTTTGGTGGTAGGACAGGGTGGACAGCCCCAGCATTTT
CASGLVVGQGGQPQHF
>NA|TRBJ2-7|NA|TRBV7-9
TGTGCCAGCAGCTTAACGGTGGCAGACTACGAGCAGTACTTC
CASSLTVADYEQYF
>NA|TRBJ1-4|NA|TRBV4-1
TGCGCCAGCAGCCAAGGAGGGGGAGTGAATGAAAAACTGTTTTTT
CASSQGGGVNEKLFF
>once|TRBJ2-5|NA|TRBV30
TGTGCCTGGAGTGGGTCAGGACGGGAGACCCAGTACTTC
CAWSGSGRETQYF
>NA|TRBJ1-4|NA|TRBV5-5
TGTGCCAGCATGGCCAGTCATGGGGAAAAACTGTTTTTT
CASMASHGEKLFF
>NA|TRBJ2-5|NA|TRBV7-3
TGTGCCAGCAGCGACACAGGGATGGGAGAGACCCAGTACTTC
CASSDTGMGETQYF
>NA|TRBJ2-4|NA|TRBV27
TGTGCCAGCGGTAAGAAAAACATTCAGTACTTC
CASGKKNIQYF
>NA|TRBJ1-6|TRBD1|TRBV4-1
TGCGCCAGCAGCCAAACCCCGGACAGGGTGACGCCCTCCTATAATTCACCCCTCCACTTT
CASSQTPDRVTPSYNSPLHF
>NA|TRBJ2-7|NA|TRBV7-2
TGTGCCAGCAACCAGGGGGGCAGGAACGAGCAGTACTTC
CASNQGGRNEQYF
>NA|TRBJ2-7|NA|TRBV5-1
TGCGCCAGCGAAGGGGGGGAACTCCCCTCCTACGAGCAGTACTTC
CASEGGELPSYEQYF
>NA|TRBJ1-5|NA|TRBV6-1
TGTGCCAGCAGTGAAGCGGCAGGGCATTCAGGTCAGCCCCAGCATTTT
CASSEAAGHSGQPQHF
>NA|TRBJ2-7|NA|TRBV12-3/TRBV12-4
TGTGCCAGCAGTTTGAACATGTACTCCGAGCAGTACTTC
CASSLNMYSEQYF
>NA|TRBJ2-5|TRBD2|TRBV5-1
TGCGCCAGCAGCTTGGGCAGCGGGGGGGCAGAGACCCAGTACTTC
CASSLGSGGAETQYF
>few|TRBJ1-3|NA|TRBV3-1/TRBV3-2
TGTGCCAGCAGCCAAACAAATAGCAACACCATATATTTT
CASSQTNSNTIYF
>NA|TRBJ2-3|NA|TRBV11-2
TGTGCCAGCAGCTCTAGAGGTCGGGGGCTCACAGATACGCAGTATTTT
CASSSRGRGLTDTQYF
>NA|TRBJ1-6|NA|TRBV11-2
TGTGCCAGCAGCCGCGGTTCACCCCTCCACTTT
CASSRGSPLHF
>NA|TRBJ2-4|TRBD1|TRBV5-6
TGTGCCAGCAGCCTGGACAGGGGCAACATTCAGTACTTC
CASSLDRGNIQYF
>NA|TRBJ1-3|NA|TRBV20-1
TGCAGTGCTAGTTTTGAGAGCTCTGGAAACACCATATATTTT
CSASFESSGNTIYF
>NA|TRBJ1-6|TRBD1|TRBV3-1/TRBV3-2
TGTGCCAGCAGCCAGACGGACAGGGGTAAATCACCCCTCCACTTT
CASSQTDRGKSPLHF
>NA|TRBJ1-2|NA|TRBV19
TGTGCCAGTAGTATCCTCAGGACAGATACTAACTATGGCTACACCTTC
CASSILRTDTNYGYTF
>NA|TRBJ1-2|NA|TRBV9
TGTGCCAGCAGCGTAGCTAACAGCGCTAACTATGGCTACACCTTC
CASSVANSANYGYTF
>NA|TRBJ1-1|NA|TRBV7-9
TGTGCCAGCAGCATAAAAACGAACACTGAAGCTTTCTTT
CASSIKTNTEAFF
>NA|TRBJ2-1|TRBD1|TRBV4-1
TGCGCCAGCAGTCATTCCCCCTCCCGACAGGGGAATGAGCAGTTCTTC
CASSHSPSRQGNEQFF
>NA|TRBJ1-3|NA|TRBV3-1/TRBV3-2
TGTGCCAGCAGCCATATGGGCCGCTCTGGAAACACCATATATTTT
CASSHMGRSGNTIYF
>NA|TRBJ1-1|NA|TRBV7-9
TGTGCCAGCAGCTTAGGGGGGGACACTGAAGCTTTCTTT
CASSLGGDTEAFF
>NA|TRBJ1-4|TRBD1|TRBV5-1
TGCGCCAGCAGCCCTAGACCACAGGGGGATGAAAAACTGTTTTTT
CASSPRPQGDEKLFF
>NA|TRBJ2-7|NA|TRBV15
TGTGCCACCAGCATACAACTCGGGGGCGAGCAGTACTTC
CATSIQLGGEQYF
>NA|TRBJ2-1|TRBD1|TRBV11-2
TGTGCCAGCAGCCCCCCGGGACAGGGGGCATACAATGAGCAGTTCTTC
CASSPPGQGAYNEQFF
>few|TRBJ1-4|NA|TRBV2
TGTGCCAGCAGTGAGCCTCTACTGGACAGTTCTAATGAAAAACTGTTTTTT
CASSEPLLDSSNEKLFF
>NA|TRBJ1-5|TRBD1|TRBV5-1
TGCGCCAGCAGCTTGGACCCGGGACAGGGTGGGCAGCCCCAGCATTTT
CASSLDPGQGGQPQHF
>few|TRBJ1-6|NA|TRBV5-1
TGCGCCAGCAGCGGGGACCCGGGCGAGTCACCCCTCCACTTT
CASSGDPGESPLHF
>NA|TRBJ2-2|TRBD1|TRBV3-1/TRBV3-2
TGTGCCAGCAGCCAGGGACAGGGGTACACCGGGGAGCTGTTTTTT
CASSQGQGYTGELFF
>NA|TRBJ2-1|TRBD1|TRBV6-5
TGTGCCAGCAGTCCCCCGGGACAGGTCTTCGATGAGCAGTTCTTC
CASSPPGQVFDEQFF
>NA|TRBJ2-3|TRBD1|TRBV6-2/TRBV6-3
TGTGCCAGCAGTTACACCCCCGGGACAGGGAGGTTGACAGATACGCAGTATTTT
CASSYTPGTGRLTDTQYF
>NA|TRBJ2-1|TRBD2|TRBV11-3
TGTGCCAGCAGCCCAGGGACTAGCAATGAGCAGTTCTTC
CASSPGTSNEQFF
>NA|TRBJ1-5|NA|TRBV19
TGTGCCAGCAGGGTGGGTATGGGCAATCAGCCCCAGCATTTT
CASRVGMGNQPQHF
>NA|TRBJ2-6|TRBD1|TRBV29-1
TGCAGCGTTCCAAATCGACAGGGCCTCAGCTCTGGGGCCAACGTCCTGACTTTC
CSVPNRQGLSSGANVLTF
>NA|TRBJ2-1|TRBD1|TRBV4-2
TGTGCCAGCAGCCCTGGGACAGGGCCCAATGAGCAGTTCTTC
CASSPGTGPNEQFF
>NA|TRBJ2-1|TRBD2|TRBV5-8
TGTGCCAGCAGTGTAGCGGGGGGGCCGGATAGCAATGAGCAGTTCTTC
CASSVAGGPDSNEQFF
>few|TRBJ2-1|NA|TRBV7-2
TGTGCCAGCAGCTTAGCCGGGCTCTCCTACAATGAGCAGTTCTTC
CASSLAGLSYNEQFF
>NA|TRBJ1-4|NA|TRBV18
TGTGCCAGCTCACCGGTAGACAGTTATAATGAAAAACTGTTTTTT
CASSPVDSYNEKLFF
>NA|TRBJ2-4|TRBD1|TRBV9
TGTGCCAGCAGCACGACAGGGTCAAACATTCAGTACTTC
CASSTTGSNIQYF
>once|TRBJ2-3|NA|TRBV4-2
TGTGCCAGCAGCACTACGGGCGGACCCACAGATACGCAGTATTTT
CASSTTGGPTDTQYF